The clone carrying this T cell receptor beta chain was observed at least ten times. Its antigen is still unknown. The authors extracted RNA and reverse transcribed it into cDNA as the sequencing template. Sequenced by immunoSEQ multiplex PCR; TCRdb stores in-frame clones only, minus some. The sample holds 110,000 or so clones, roughly 56% seen once. This sample stems from a study of CD8+ T cells in alopecia areata. As for the study in general: Those treated were given oral tofacitinib at 5 to 10 mg twice daily.

Trimming shortened V by 3 bases and J by 7 bases, and 9 bases separated the two germline ends. Germline values: CDR1 LNHDA, CDR2 SQIVND (reference sequence). CDR3 length equals 13 residues. General study points: Relative to mice, TCR sharing across patients was less clear, a difference possibly HLA-related.

The sample's treatment: oral pan-JAK inhibitor, 5-10 mg twice daily. The sequence came from a human donor with alopecia areata. The chain is built from TRBV19 and TRBJ1-4; a weak D match, TRBD1 (6 bases). Sequencing was performed on CD4+ T cells sorted from blood, taken at week 24, from a patient treated with tofacitinib. The CDR3 region is CASSINRAEKLFF. For the CDR3, the DNA is TGTGCCAGTAGTATCAACAGGGCTGAAAAACTGTTTTTT.